Sequencing of this TCR beta chain was carried out in a study of blood T cell repertoires in COVID-19. Study information: Sites across the United States, Italy and Spain contributed samples from acute and convalescent COVID-19.

As originally analysed: From reference gene primer amplification, estimates of nucleated cell counts were derived. Some clones are missing from TCRdb's copy, which holds only in-frame ones; the method was immunoSEQ multiplex PCR. For V, J and clone size, that table is used; D and trimming come from the DNA. The sample contains over 60,000 clones, about 92% of which appear only once. There are 13 residues in the CDR3. The V end was cut by 4 bases, the J end by 5 bases, with 10 bases between. CDR1 and CDR2 (germline): SGDLS, YYNGEE. The rearrangement uses TRBV9 and TRBJ1-3; a weak D match, TRBD1 (5 bases). The source of this sequence is a man between 60 and 75 years old with acute or convalescent COVID-19. Sequenced sample: peripheral blood. The CDR3: CASSPGTRNTIYF. The CDR3 bases are TGTGCCAGCAGCCCCGGGACTAGAAACACCATATATTTT.